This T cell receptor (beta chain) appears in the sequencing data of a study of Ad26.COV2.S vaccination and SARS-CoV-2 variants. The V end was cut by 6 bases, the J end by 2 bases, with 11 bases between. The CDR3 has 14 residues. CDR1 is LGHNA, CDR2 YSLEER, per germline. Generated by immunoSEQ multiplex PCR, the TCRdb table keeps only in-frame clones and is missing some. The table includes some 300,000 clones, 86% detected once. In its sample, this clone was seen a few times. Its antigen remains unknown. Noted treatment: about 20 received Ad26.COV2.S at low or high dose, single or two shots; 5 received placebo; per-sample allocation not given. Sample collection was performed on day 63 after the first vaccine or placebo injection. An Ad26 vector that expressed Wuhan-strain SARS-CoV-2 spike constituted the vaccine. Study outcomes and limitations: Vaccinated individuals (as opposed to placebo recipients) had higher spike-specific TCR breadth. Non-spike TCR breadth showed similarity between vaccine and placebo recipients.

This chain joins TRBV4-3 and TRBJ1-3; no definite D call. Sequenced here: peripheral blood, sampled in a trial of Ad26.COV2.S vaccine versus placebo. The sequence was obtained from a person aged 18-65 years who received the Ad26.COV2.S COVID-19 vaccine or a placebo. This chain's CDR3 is CASSPRLTGNTIYF. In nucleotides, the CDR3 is TGCGCCAGCAGTCCCCGCTTAACTGGAAACACCATATATTTT.